Sequencing of this T cell receptor beta chain was carried out in a study of regulatory T cells in long-lasting Graves disease. Overall study: Under 3 months of antithyroid drugs had been taken by newly diagnosed Graves' patients.

Library construction for TCR beta used iRepertoire HTBI primers and Arm-PCR of CDR3 regions. TCRdb processed the multiplex PCR reads anew with MiXCR; each CDR3 protein has one entry. Found here are approximately 300,000 distinct CDR3 sequences, under 20% of them singletons; the top ten hold less than 45%. This clonotype was found many times. Its antigen is not identified. Time point noted: newly diagnosed GD, antithyroid drugs for less than 3 months. The TCR library was prepared using RNA isolated from PBMCs. Patients came from an endocrinology department in Xi'an, China. The study, taken as a whole, reports: In persistent patients, shared public clonotypes (around 2,500) outnumbered those in new patients (roughly 870). Persistent disease was associated with favored TRBV28 usage and with favored use of TRBJ1-2 and TRBJ2-5.

The CDR3 runs to 14 residues. V was cut by 5 bases and J by 1 base, with 14 bases left in between. Germline CDR1 is GTSNPN and CDR2 is SVGIG (reference sequence). Sequences were derived from peripheral blood mononuclear cells (PBMCs), sampled at new diagnosis, from a patient treated with antithyroid drugs. The origin of this receptor is a female donor with Graves disease. The chain employs TRBV30 and TRBJ1-1; a weak D match, TRBD1 (6 bases). In DNA form, the CDR3 reads TGTGCCTGGGGCGACGGGGGCCCGAACACTGAAGCTTTCTTT. Translated: CAWGDGGPNTEAFF.